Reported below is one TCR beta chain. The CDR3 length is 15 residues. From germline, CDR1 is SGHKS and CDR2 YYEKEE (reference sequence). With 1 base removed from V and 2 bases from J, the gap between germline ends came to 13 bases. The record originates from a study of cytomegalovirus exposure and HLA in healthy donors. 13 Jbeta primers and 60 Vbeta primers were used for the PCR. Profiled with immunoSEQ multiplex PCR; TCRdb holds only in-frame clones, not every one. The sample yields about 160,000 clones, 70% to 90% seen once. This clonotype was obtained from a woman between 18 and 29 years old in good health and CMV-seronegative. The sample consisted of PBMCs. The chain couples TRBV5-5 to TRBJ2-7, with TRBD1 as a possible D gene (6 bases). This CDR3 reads CASSLITGKPYEQYF. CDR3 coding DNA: TGTGCCAGCAGCTTGATTACAGGGAAGCCCTACGAGCAGTACTTC.